This T cell receptor beta chain appears in the sequencing data of a study of beta chain features in type 1 diabetes (dated by TCRdb to about 2018). General notes on the study: No differences in mean age, gender distribution, total cell number or subset yield were found between patients and healthy donors. Across all samples, 107,917,701 sorted cells were examined, and cell number per subset correlated strongly with RNA yield. The study compared TCRB repertoires of sorted circulating CD4+ T cell subsets between recently diagnosed type 1 diabetes patients and matched healthy donors. Naive and central memory subsets were obtained from all 30 or so donors, but regulatory and stem cell-like memory subsets were isolated from only 8 patients and about 8 healthy donors.

General conclusions and limits of the study: Naive, central memory and regulatory TCRB repertoires appeared to be more alike among patients than among healthy donors. Shorter templates might have been favored by PCR, but patient and control samples were amplified and corrected together, so both groups would have been affected equally by any skew. Patients with type 1 diabetes made fewer insertions and deleted more nucleotides at VDJ recombination sites, implying thymic rearrangement abnormalities. Because small numbers of individuals were included in the HLA sub-analyses, any influence of HLA type on TCRB rearrangement was left unresolved. Because cDNA was sequenced instead of genomic DNA, activated cells with high expression could be over-represented, although the groups did not differ in activation or CD3 levels. A moderate but significant shortening of TCRB CDR3 length was observed in type 1 diabetes patients in all four CD4+ subsets.

V gives up 5 bases and J gives up 0 bases, and the segment between their germline ends measures 9 bases. Counted from cysteine to phenylalanine, this CDR3 has 14 amino acids. Of the read, only the CDR3 DNA is kept; its 42 bases are in frame from base 1. Looking up the germline V gene yields CDR1 SGHTA and CDR2 FQGTGA. A single peripheral blood draw of 95 to 150 mL on average was collected from each donor into heparinised tubes. Using a panel that included CD45RO, CCR7, CD25, CD127, CD95 and CD27, naive, central memory, regulatory and stem cell-like memory CD4+ T cells were sorted on a BD FACSAria II. All sorted populations exceeded 98% purity. PBMCs were separated immediately by Lymphoprep density gradient centrifugation and were stained directly, without being cultured. Samples were stained and sorted in pairs, with one healthy donor and one patient per experiment, so that batch effects were minimized.

As for this clone: Its antigen has not been determined. Base qualities were left out, and no much larger clone turns up one base away. Other DNA variants within this sample encode the same CDR3.

The entire amount of isolated RNA was reverse transcribed using the High Capacity cDNA Reverse Transcription Kit, so the sequenced TCRB transcripts were expressed ones. Deep immunoSEQ sequencing was performed on naive, central memory and regulatory T cell samples, with an average of roughly 3.5 million total reads per sample. After sorted cells were lysed in RLT buffer, RNA was extracted with DNase-treated RNeasy Micro or Mini kits, with the choice depending on cell number. Each cell subset was processed separately to prevent cross-contamination, with patient and healthy donor samples processed together. The immunoSEQ multiplex PCR was used to amplify TCRB sequences from cDNA, yielding 87-bp fragments that span the CDR3 region. Sequencing of the amplicons was performed on the Illumina HiSeq platform. Concerning the study's data processing: Synthetic template baselines were used to correct PCR bias computationally, reads within Hamming distance 2 were collapsed together, and singletons that could not be merged were discarded. Reads were aligned against IMGT so that V, D and J genes, CDR3 length and insertions or deletions at six rearrangement sites could be assigned. Within each subset, clonotype counts were normalized to sorted cell number, after which true diversity and Gini coefficients were computed with the tcR R package. The overlap coefficient, calculated on TCRB nucleotide sequences, was used to quantify repertoire sharing. As a proxy for the pre-selection repertoire, out-of-frame TCRB sequences from naive cells were analyzed. Not all clones reach the TCRdb copy of this immuneACCESS table, which keeps in-frame sequences only. Checked studies attribute under half of the gap to unresolved V genes and leave the rest unexplained. From that table come the V and J calls and clone size; the DNA was used to work out D and trimming. The sample data list a few hundred thousand clones, and about 24% of these were observed just once. The ten largest account for around 0.012% of the sample.

The sequenced sample consisted of naive CD4+ T cells from blood. Read against the paper, the sample's cell subset or site label means: true naive CD4+ T cells. This sequence originates from a woman in her twenties or thirties with type 1 diabetes. Rearrangement joined TRBV7-3 to TRBJ2-3; possibly the D gene is TRBD2, per 5 matching bases. The nucleotide sequence reads as follows: TGTGCCAGCAGCCCGCGCGGGAGCACAGATACGCAGTATTTT. It is translated as CASSPRGSTDTQYF.